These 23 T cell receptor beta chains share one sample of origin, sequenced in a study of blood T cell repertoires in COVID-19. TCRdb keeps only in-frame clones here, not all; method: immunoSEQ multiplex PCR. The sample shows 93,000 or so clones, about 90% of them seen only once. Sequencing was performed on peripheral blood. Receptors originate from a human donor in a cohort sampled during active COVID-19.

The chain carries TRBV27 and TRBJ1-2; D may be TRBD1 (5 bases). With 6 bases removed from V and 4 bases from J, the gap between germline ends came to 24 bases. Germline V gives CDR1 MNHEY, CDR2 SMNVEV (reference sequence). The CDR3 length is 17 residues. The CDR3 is CASSPPRGGSRGYGYTF. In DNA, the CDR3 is TGTGCCAGCAGCCCTCCTCGGGGGGGTTCTAGAGGCTATGGCTACACCTTC.

CDR3 amino acids: CASSLTPGNEKLFF. CDR3 nucleotides: TGCGCCAGCAGCTTGACCCCGGGTAATGAAAAACTGTTTTTT. The V gene is TRBV5-1, the J gene TRBJ1-4, with D unresolved. The germline gives CDR1 SGHRS, CDR2 YFSETQ. CDR3 size: 14 residues. The V end was cut by 1 base, the J end by 4 bases, with 8 bases between. The full variable domain, its missing parts supplied by reference TRBV5-1 and TRBJ1-4, is KAGVTQTPRYLIKTRGQQVTLSCSPISGHRSVSWYQQTPGQGLQFLFEYFSETQRNKGNFPGRFSGRQFSNSRSEMNVSTLELGDSALYLCASSLTPGNEKLFFGSGTQLSVL.

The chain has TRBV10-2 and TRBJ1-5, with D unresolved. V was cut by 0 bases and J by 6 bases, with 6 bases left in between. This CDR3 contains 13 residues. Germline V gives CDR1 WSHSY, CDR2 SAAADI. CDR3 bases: TGCGCCAGCAGTGAGTCCACGGTTCAGCCCCAGCATTTT. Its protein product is CASSESTVQPQHF.

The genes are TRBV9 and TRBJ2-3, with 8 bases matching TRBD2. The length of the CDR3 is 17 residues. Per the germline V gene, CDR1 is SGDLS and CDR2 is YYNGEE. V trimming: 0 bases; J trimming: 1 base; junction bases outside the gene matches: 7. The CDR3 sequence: CASSVEGLARGTDTQYF. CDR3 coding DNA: TGTGCCAGCAGCGTAGAAGGACTAGCTCGCGGCACAGATACGCAGTATTTT.

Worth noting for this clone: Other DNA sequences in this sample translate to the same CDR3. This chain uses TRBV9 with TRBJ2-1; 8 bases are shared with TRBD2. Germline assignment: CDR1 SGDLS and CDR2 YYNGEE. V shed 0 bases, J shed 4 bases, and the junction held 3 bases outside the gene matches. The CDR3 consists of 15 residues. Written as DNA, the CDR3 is TGTGCCAGCAGCGTAGATAGCGGGGTTTACAATGAGCAGTTCTTC. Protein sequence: CASSVDSGVYNEQFF.

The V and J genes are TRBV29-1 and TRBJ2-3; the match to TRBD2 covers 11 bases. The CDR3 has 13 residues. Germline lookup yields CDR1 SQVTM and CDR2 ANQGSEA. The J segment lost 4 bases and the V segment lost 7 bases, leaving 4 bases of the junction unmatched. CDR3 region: CSDSSGGPDTQYF. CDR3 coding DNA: TGCAGCGACTCTAGCGGGGGGCCAGATACGCAGTATTTT.

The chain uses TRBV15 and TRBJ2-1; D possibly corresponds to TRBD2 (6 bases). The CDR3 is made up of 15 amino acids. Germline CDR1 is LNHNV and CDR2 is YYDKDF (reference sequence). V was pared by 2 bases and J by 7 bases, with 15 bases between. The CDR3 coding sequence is TGTGCCACCAGCAGACCGCAAGGACGGGGGAATGAGCAGTTCTTC. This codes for CATSRPQGRGNEQFF.

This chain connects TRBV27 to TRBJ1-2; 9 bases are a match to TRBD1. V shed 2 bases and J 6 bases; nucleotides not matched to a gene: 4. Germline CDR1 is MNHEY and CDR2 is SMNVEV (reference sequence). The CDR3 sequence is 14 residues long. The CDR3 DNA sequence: TGTGCCAGCAGTTTAAGGACAGGGGAGGATGGCTACACCTTC. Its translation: CASSLRTGEDGYTF.

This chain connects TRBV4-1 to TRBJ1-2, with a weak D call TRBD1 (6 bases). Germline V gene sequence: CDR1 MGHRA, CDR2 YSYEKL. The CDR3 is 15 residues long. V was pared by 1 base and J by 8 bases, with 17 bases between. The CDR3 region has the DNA TGCGCCAGCAGCCAAGTCGAGCGGGGGGCTCGGGGCTACACCTTC. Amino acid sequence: CASSQVERGARGYTF.

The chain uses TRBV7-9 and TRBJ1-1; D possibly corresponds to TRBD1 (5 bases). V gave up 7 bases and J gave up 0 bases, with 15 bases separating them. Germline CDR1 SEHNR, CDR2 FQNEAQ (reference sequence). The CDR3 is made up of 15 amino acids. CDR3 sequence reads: CASTLRGQLNTEAFF. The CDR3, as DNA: TGTGCCAGCACCCTCAGAGGACAATTGAACACTGAAGCTTTCTTT. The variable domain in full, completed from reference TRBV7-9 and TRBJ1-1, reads DTGVSQNPRHKITKRGQNVTFRCDPISEHNRLYWYRQTLGQGPEFLTYFQNEAQLEKSRLLSDRFSAERPKGSFSTLEIQRTEQGDSAMYLCASTLRGQLNTEAFFGQGTRLTVV.

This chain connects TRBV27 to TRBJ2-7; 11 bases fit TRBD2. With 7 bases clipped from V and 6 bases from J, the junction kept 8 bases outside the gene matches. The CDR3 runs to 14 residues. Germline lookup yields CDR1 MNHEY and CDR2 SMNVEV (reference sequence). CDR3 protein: CASTRELAGGEQYF. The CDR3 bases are TGTGCCAGCACCCGGGAGCTAGCGGGAGGCGAGCAGTACTTC.

The CDR3 protein is CSVEDRGAYEQYF. DNA of the CDR3: TGCAGCGTTGAGGACAGGGGGGCCTACGAGCAGTACTTC. This sequence joins TRBV29-1 and TRBJ2-7; 10 bases line up with TRBD1. Germline loops: CDR1 SQVTM, CDR2 ANQGSEA. The ends lost 3 bases at V and 2 bases at J; junction bases unmatched: 1. The CDR3 totals 13 residues.

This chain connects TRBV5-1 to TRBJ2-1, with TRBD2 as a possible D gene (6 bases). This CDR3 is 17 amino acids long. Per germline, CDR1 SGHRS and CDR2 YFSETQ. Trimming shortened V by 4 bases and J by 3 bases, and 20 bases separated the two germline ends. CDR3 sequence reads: CASSPGGGTADYNEQFF. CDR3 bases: TGCGCCAGCAGCCCTGGTGGGGGGACTGCGGACTACAATGAGCAGTTCTTC.

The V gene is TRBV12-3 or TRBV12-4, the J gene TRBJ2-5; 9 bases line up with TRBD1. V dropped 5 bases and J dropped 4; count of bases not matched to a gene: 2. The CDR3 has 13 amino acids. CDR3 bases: TGTGCCAGCAGTGACAGGGGGGGAGAGACCCAGTACTTC. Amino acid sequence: CASSDRGGETQYF.

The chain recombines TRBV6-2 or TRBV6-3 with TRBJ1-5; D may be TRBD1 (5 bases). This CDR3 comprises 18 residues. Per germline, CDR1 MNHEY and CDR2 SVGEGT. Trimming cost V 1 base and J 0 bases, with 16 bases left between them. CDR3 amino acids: CASSYLQGRGYSNQPQHF. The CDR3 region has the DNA TGTGCCAGCAGTTACTTGCAGGGCCGCGGATATAGCAATCAGCCCCAGCATTTT.

DNA of the CDR3: TGTGCCAGCAGGCTACAGGGGGCGCCGGGCGGGGAGCTGTTTTTT. Residues: CASRLQGAPGGELFF. The chain employs TRBV6-6 and TRBJ2-2; 9 bases map to TRBD1. This CDR3 comprises 15 residues. V gave up 6 bases and J gave up 7 bases; unmatched junction bases: 9. Looked up from germline, CDR1 is MNHNY and CDR2 is SVGAGI (reference sequence).

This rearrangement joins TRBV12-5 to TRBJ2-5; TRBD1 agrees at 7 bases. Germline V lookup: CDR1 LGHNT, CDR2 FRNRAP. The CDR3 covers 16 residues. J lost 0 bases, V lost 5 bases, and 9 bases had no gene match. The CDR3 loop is CASGPRQGPNQETQYF. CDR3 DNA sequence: TGTGCTAGTGGTCCAAGACAGGGACCTAACCAAGAGACCCAGTACTTC. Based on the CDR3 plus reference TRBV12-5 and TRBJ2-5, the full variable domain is DARVTQTPRHKVTEMGQEVTMRCQPILGHNTVFWYRQTMMQGLELLAYFRNRAPLDDSGMPKDRFSAEMPDATLATLKIQPSEPRDSAVYFCASGPRQGPNQETQYFGPGTRLLVL.

CDR3 sequence reads: CASSPEGGTYF. CDR3 bases: TGTGCCAGCAGTCCCGAGGGGGGGACGTACTTC. V is TRBV2 and J is TRBJ2-5; D may be TRBD2 (7 bases). V dropped 5 bases and J dropped 13 bases, with 14 bases sitting between them. Germline lookup yields CDR1 SNHLY and CDR2 FYNNEI. The CDR3 runs 11 residues.

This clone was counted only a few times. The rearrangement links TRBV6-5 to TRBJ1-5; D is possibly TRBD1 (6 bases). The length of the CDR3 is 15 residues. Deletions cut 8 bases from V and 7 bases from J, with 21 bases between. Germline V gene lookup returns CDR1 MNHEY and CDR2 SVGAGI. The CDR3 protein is CASSMVGATGQPQHF. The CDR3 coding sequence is TGTGCCAGCTCGATGGTGGGGGCGACAGGCCAGCCCCAGCATTTT.

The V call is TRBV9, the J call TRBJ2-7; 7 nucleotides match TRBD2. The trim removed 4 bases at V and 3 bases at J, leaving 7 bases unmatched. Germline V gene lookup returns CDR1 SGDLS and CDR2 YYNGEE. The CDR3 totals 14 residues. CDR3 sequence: CASSPGGRNYEQYF. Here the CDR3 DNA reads TGTGCCAGCAGCCCCGGGGGGAGGAACTACGAGCAGTACTTC.

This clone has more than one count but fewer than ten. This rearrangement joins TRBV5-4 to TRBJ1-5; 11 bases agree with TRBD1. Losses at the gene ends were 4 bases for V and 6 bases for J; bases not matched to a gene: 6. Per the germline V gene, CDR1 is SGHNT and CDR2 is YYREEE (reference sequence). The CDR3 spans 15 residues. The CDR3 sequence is CASSRDRGKGQPQHF. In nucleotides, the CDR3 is TGTGCCAGCAGCCGGGACAGGGGGAAGGGTCAGCCCCAGCATTTT.

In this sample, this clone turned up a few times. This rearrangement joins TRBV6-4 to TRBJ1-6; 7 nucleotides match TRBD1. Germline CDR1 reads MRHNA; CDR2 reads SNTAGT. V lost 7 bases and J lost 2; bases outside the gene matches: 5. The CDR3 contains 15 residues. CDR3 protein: CASKLTGTYNSPLHF. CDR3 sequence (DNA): TGTGCCAGCAAGTTGACAGGGACCTATAATTCACCCCTCCACTTT.

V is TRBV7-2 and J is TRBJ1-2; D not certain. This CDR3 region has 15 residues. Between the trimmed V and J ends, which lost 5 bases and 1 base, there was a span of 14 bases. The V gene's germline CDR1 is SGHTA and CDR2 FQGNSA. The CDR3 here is CASSQAMGRNYGYTF. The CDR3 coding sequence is TGTGCCAGCAGCCAGGCGATGGGCCGTAACTATGGCTACACCTTC.